This TCR beta chain was captured by sequencing in a study of blood T cell repertoires in COVID-19. Overall study: COVID-19 samples from acute and convalescent phases originated in the United States, Italy and Spain.

This CDR3 comprises 13 residues. Germline CDR1 LNHDA, CDR2 SQIVND (reference sequence). The V and J ends lost 9 bases and 0 bases, in that order; junction bases with no gene match: 4. Concerning this clone itself: Other DNA sequences in this sample translate to the same CDR3.

Measured with immunoSEQ multiplex PCR; TCRdb has only the in-frame clones, and not every one. The sample includes approximately 70,000 clones, roughly 90% of them seen just once. The source is a human donor in a cohort sampled during active COVID-19. The sample consisted of peripheral blood. V usage is TRBV19 and J usage is TRBJ2-7; 8 bases are a match to TRBD1. The CDR3 nucleotides read TGTGCCAGCCGCGACAGGGGCTCCTACGAGCAGTACTTC. Amino acids: CASRDRGSYEQYF.